A single T cell receptor beta chain is shown here with its context. Its antigen is as yet unknown. 13 Jbeta primers and 60 Vbeta primers were used for the PCR. Clones were sequenced by immunoSEQ multiplex PCR, and TCRdb holds only the in-frame ones, with some missing. The table records about 200,000 clones, 60% to 80% of them present only once. This sample is part of a study of cytomegalovirus exposure and HLA in healthy donors. Findings and caveats of the study: The presence/absence work took it that sequencing depth was about the same across donors. In a later analysis, TCR beta V- and J-gene trimming was associated with a missense DCLRE1C variant. Equally common other TCR beta chains were less clonally expanded than HLA-associated ones, a later analysis found.

The CDR3 is 13 amino acids. The junction had 4 bases not matched to a gene; V was cut back by 6 bases and J by 8 bases. Germline V gene sequence: CDR1 LNHDA, CDR2 SQIVND (reference sequence). This TCR was sampled from a woman in her 30s in good health and CMV-seronegative. The source material was PBMCs. This sequence joins TRBV19 and TRBJ1-5; 10 bases are shared with TRBD1. The CDR3 region has the DNA TGTGCCAGTAGGACAGGGGGCGCGGAGCCCCAGCATTTT. Its protein is CASRTGGAEPQHF.